A single sample is the source of the 28 T cell receptor beta chains below, sequenced in a study of blood T cell repertoires in COVID-19. Clones were read by immunoSEQ multiplex PCR, and TCRdb kept only the in-frame ones, dropping some. The profile shows about 200,000 clones, over 75% of them singletons. Sample: peripheral blood. All receptors come from a human donor in a cohort sampled during active COVID-19.

This clone was seen once. The V call is TRBV5-6, the J call TRBJ2-5; tentatively, D is TRBD1 (5 bases). V was clipped by 4 bases and J by 1 base, with 11 bases between them. The CDR3 sequence is 14 residues long. Germline values: CDR1 SGHDT, CDR2 YYEEEE. CDR3 nucleotide sequence: TGTGCCAGCAGCACCCGACAGCTCCAAGAGACCCAGTACTTC. Residues: CASSTRQLQETQYF.

The gene calls are TRBV5-1 and TRBJ1-2, with D perhaps matching TRBD1 (6 bases). Germline V CDR1 and CDR2: SGHRS, YFSETQ. V lost 1 base and J lost 7, with 8 bases in between. This CDR3 is built from 12 residues. The CDR3 loop reads CASSLSGVGYTF. In DNA, the CDR3 is TGCGCCAGCAGCTTGTCAGGGGTTGGCTACACCTTC.

The chain couples TRBV18 to TRBJ2-1; 10 positions match TRBD2. Losses at the gene ends were 3 bases for V and 2 bases for J; bases not matched to a gene: 4. The CDR3 is made up of 16 amino acids. Germline-derived CDR1 and CDR2 are KGHSH and LQKENI. The CDR3 spells CASSPGTSEPYNEQFF. CDR3 DNA: TGTGCCAGCTCACCGGGGACTAGCGAGCCCTACAATGAGCAGTTCTTC.

Only a few counts were recorded for this clone. This CDR3 is CSASEGATEAFF. The CDR3 DNA reads as TGCAGTGCTAGTGAAGGGGCCACTGAAGCTTTCTTT. The V and J genes are TRBV20-1 and TRBJ1-1; perhaps TRBD1 as D (5 bases). Germline V lookup: CDR1 DFQATT, CDR2 SNEGSKA (reference sequence). This CDR3 has 12 amino acids. The germline V and J ends were trimmed by 3 bases and 4 bases, with 9 bases remaining between them.

The rearrangement uses TRBV27 and TRBJ2-7; a weak D match, TRBD1 (5 bases). The V and J ends lost 0 bases and 2 bases respectively, with 14 bases between them. CDR1 is MNHEY and CDR2 is SMNVEV in the germline V gene (reference sequence). CDR3 size: 16 residues. CDR3 bases: TGTGCCAGCAGTTTATCGCCCTTTGACAGTACCTACGAGCAGTACTTC. Encoded protein: CASSLSPFDSTYEQYF.

Comment on this clone: Other nucleotide sequences from this sample produce the same CDR3. The V call is TRBV19, the J call TRBJ1-1; D remains unclear. Trimming cost V 1 base and J 0 bases, with 3 bases left between them. Germline loops: CDR1 LNHDA, CDR2 SQIVND (reference sequence). The CDR3 sequence is 13 residues long. This CDR3 is CASSIGMNTEAFF. CDR3 DNA sequence: TGTGCCAGTAGTATAGGTATGAACACTGAAGCTTTCTTT.

The gene calls are TRBV5-5 and TRBJ2-7; 10 bases map to TRBD1. V lost 4 bases to trimming and J lost 6 bases; unmatched junction nucleotides: 7. Germline values: CDR1 SGHKS, CDR2 YYEKEE (reference sequence). The CDR3 has 14 residues. CDR3 protein: CASSATTGGFEQYF. The CDR3 DNA is TGTGCCAGCAGCGCCACGACAGGGGGCTTCGAGCAGTACTTC.

The chain joins TRBV6-5 to TRBJ1-1; possibly TRBD1 for D (5 bases). CDR1 MNHEY and CDR2 SVGAGI come from the germline V gene. V was shortened by 7 bases and J by 5 bases, with 17 bases between the two germline ends. CDR3 length: 14 residues. The chain's CDR3 is CASTGYGGGTEAFF. CDR3 bases: TGTGCCAGCACAGGGTACGGTGGAGGGACTGAAGCTTTCTTT.

The J gene is TRBJ1-3, the V gene TRBV30; weak D call: TRBD1 (6 bases). Trimming stripped 2 bases from V and 1 base from J, with 12 bases between. This CDR3 region has 15 residues. Germline CDR1 GTSNPN, CDR2 SVGIG (reference sequence). This CDR3 is CAWSHRTVSGNTIYF. CDR3 bases: TGTGCCTGGAGTCATCGGACAGTGTCTGGAAACACCATATATTTT.

This clone was detected only once. This chain links TRBV5-1 with TRBJ1-1; TRBD1 agrees at 8 bases. Germline V gives CDR1 SGHRS, CDR2 YFSETQ. There are 14 residues in the CDR3. The ends lost 4 bases at V and 1 base at J; junction bases unmatched: 3. This CDR3 is CASSRQGQNTEAFF. The CDR3 DNA follows: TGCGCCAGCAGCCGACAGGGGCAGAACACTGAAGCTTTCTTT.

This clone has a single count. The chain joins TRBV4-2 to TRBJ2-2, with 8 bases lining up with TRBD2. Trimming at V came to 4 bases and at J to 4 bases, leaving 11 bases not matched to a gene. The CDR3 loop spans 17 amino acids. Germline lookup yields CDR1 LGHNA and CDR2 YNFKEQ. The DNA of the CDR3 is TGTGCCAGCAGCCCTCCGGACGGGAGGGCCATCACCGGGGAGCTGTTTTTT. Protein product: CASSPPDGRAITGELFF.

Only a few counts were recorded for this clone. The J gene is TRBJ2-2, the V gene TRBV7-2, with 9 bases identical to TRBD2. The CDR3 is made up of 15 amino acids. Trimming cost V 5 bases and J 7 bases; bases outside gene matches: 8. CDR1 and CDR2 from the germline V gene are SGHTA and FQGNSA. The CDR3: CASSIRTSVGGELFF. CDR3 coding DNA: TGTGCCAGCAGCATTAGGACTAGCGTAGGCGGGGAGCTGTTTTTT.

The chain carries TRBV5-4 and TRBJ2-2, with TRBD2 matching over 7 bases. The CDR3 extends over 15 amino acids. The germline gives CDR1 SGHNT, CDR2 YYREEE (reference sequence). J lost 6 bases, V lost 4 bases, and 9 bases had no gene match. The CDR3 is CASSPPGGRAGELFF. The CDR3 DNA reads TGTGCCAGCAGCCCCCCCGGTGGGAGGGCCGGGGAGCTGTTTTTT.

On this clone: A much larger clonotype is one base distant, so this may be a read error. The V and J genes are TRBV10-1 and TRBJ1-2; 7 bases line up with TRBD1. This CDR3 has 15 residues. Germline V gene sequence: CDR1 WNHNN, CDR2 SYGVQD (reference sequence). CDR3: CVSTPSGQVNYGYTF. For the CDR3, the DNA is TGCGTCAGCACCCCCAGCGGACAGGTGAACTATGGCTACACCTTC.

The V call is TRBV19, the J call TRBJ2-7; 9 bases agree with TRBD2. CDR1 and CDR2 from the germline V gene are LNHDA and SQIVND (reference sequence). This CDR3 has 18 residues. V was clipped by 5 bases and J by 4 bases; unmatched bases: 18. The CDR3 DNA is TGTGCCAGTAGTGCAGGCCTCAGAATTAGCGGGAGTTTTTACGAGCAGTACTTC. Translation: CASSAGLRISGSFYEQYF.

The rearrangement uses TRBV28 and TRBJ2-1; 8 nucleotides line up with TRBD2. Germline V CDR1 and CDR2: MDHEN, SYDVKM. Germline trimming cut 6 bases from V and 9 bases from J; bases unmatched to any gene: 7. The CDR3 has 13 amino acids. The CDR3 DNA reads TGTGCCAGCAGCCGGACTAGCCCTTCTGAGCAGTTCTTC. It translates to CASSRTSPSEQFF. Variable domain in full (rest from reference TRBV28 and TRBJ2-1): DVKVTQSSRYLVKRTGEKVFLECVQDMDHENMFWYRQDPGLGLRLIYFSYDVKMKEKGDIPEGYSVSREKKERFSLILESASTNQTSMYLCASSRTSPSEQFFGPGTRLTVL.

CDR3 sequence (DNA): TGTGCCAGCAGCTCAGGGACAGGGGAGAGTTTCTATGGCTACACCTTC. Translation: CASSSGTGESFYGYTF. The V and J genes are TRBV9 and TRBJ1-2, with 10 bases fitting TRBD1. Germline loops: CDR1 SGDLS, CDR2 YYNGEE. The CDR3 sequence is 16 residues long. The V segment lost 4 bases and the J segment 4 bases; nucleotides outside the gene matches: 10. Full variable domain (missing parts from reference TRBV9 and TRBJ1-2): DSGVTQTPKHLITATGQRVTLRCSPRSGDLSVYWYQQSLDQGLQFLIQYYNGEERAKGNILERFSAQQFPDLHSELNLSSLELGDSALYFCASSSGTGESFYGYTFGSGTRLTVV.

The chain has TRBV3-1 (or the pseudogene TRBV3-2) and TRBJ2-7; TRBD2 agrees at 7 bases. Germline CDR1 reads LGHDT; CDR2 reads YNNKEL (reference sequence). Trimming cost V 1 base and J 2 bases; bases outside gene matches: 2. The CDR3 is 14 amino acids. In DNA, the CDR3 is TGTGCCAGCAGCCAAGGACTAGCTACCTACGAGCAGTACTTC. Protein product: CASSQGLATYEQYF.

This clone was seen a single time. This rearrangement joins TRBV6-5 to TRBJ2-7; 8 bases line up with TRBD1. The CDR3 has 14 residues. The germline V gene encodes CDR1 MNHEY and CDR2 SVGAGI. V gave up 4 bases and J gave up 6 bases; unmatched junction bases: 8. CDR3 protein: CASSSTGEMGEQYF. The CDR3 DNA sequence: TGTGCCAGCAGTTCGACAGGGGAAATGGGCGAGCAGTACTTC.

The chain is built from TRBV7-7 and TRBJ2-5; 8 positions agree with TRBD1. In germline, CDR1 is SSHAT, CDR2 FNYEAQ (reference sequence). The CDR3 has 16 residues. V lost 5 bases and J lost 4; bases outside the gene matches: 12. Here the CDR3 reads CASSLHPGQGRETQYF. Here the CDR3 DNA reads TGTGCCAGCAGCCTACATCCCGGACAGGGTAGAGAGACCCAGTACTTC.

The rearrangement joins TRBV27 to TRBJ2-1; TRBD2 matches at 15 bases. CDR3 length: 15 residues. Germline V lookup: CDR1 MNHEY, CDR2 SMNVEV (reference sequence). V shed 5 bases, J shed 8 bases, and the junction held 4 bases outside the gene matches. The CDR3 bases are TGTGCCAGCAGTGGACTAGCGGGAGGGCCCCATGAGCAGTTCTTC. Amino acids: CASSGLAGGPHEQFF.

V and J are TRBV18 and TRBJ1-2; D call uncertain. Per germline, CDR1 KGHSH and CDR2 LQKENI. V lost 2 bases to trimming and J lost 7 bases, with 17 bases between them. The CDR3 runs to 15 residues. The CDR3 sequence: CASSPSRGLLGGYTF. The CDR3 nucleotides read TGTGCCAGCTCACCATCACGCGGGCTGTTGGGTGGCTACACCTTC.

The J gene is TRBJ2-7, the V gene TRBV6-6; 7 bases are a match to TRBD2. V lost 7 bases to trimming and J lost 3 bases; unmatched junction nucleotides: 9. Germline loops: CDR1 MNHNY, CDR2 SVGAGI (reference sequence). This CDR3 spans 14 amino acids. The CDR3 DNA follows: TGTGCCAGCACTCTATCACCGGGGGGCTACGAGCAGTACTTC. Protein product: CASTLSPGGYEQYF.

The chain has TRBV3-1 (or the pseudogene TRBV3-2) and TRBJ1-5; D unresolved. This CDR3 spans 17 amino acids. The germline V and J ends were trimmed by 2 bases and 2 bases, with 16 bases remaining between them. Per the germline V gene, CDR1 is LGHDT and CDR2 is YNNKEL (reference sequence). CDR3 amino acids: CASSQRSGISGNQPQHF. CDR3 DNA sequence: TGTGCCAGCAGCCAAAGGAGCGGGATCAGTGGCAATCAGCCCCAGCATTTT.

The chain joins TRBV28 to TRBJ1-4; TRBD1 matches at 8 bases. This CDR3 contains 16 residues. J gave up 5 bases and V 2 bases, and 7 bases lay outside the gene matches. Germline V gene sequence: CDR1 MDHEN, CDR2 SYDVKM. The CDR3 bases are TGTGCCAGCAGTTTAGGCAGGGGGCGGACGAATGAAAAACTGTTTTTT. Translation gives CASSLGRGRTNEKLFF. The full variable domain, with the rest looked up from reference TRBV28 and TRBJ1-4, is DVKVTQSSRYLVKRTGEKVFLECVQDMDHENMFWYRQDPGLGLRLIYFSYDVKMKEKGDIPEGYSVSREKKERFSLILESASTNQTSMYLCASSLGRGRTNEKLFFGSGTQLSVL.

CDR3 sequence: CASSLTSVNYEQYF. The CDR3 nucleotides are TGTGCCAGCAGTTTAACTAGCGTAAACTACGAGCAGTACTTC. The chain is built from TRBV28 and TRBJ2-7, with 7 bases aligning to TRBD2. There are 14 residues in the CDR3. V lost 2 bases, J lost 3 bases, and 4 bases stayed unmatched. Germline V gene data show CDR1 as MDHEN and CDR2 as SYDVKM. The full variable domain, its missing parts supplied by reference TRBV28 and TRBJ2-7, is DVKVTQSSRYLVKRTGEKVFLECVQDMDHENMFWYRQDPGLGLRLIYFSYDVKMKEKGDIPEGYSVSREKKERFSLILESASTNQTSMYLCASSLTSVNYEQYFGPGTRLTVT.

The rearrangement links TRBV18 to TRBJ1-2, with a possible D match to TRBD1 (6 bases). This CDR3 has 14 residues. The V end was cut by 6 bases, the J end by 6 bases, with 17 bases between. CDR1 is KGHSH, CDR2 LQKENI, per germline. The CDR3 loop is CASSQGTDLNGYTF. For the CDR3, the DNA is TGTGCCAGCTCGCAGGGGACGGACTTAAATGGCTACACCTTC.

This clone was picked up many times. The sample has other DNA sequences that encode this CDR3 too. The chain recombines TRBV6-5 with TRBJ1-2; no firm D call. V lost 2 bases and J lost 2, with 6 bases in between. The germline V gene encodes CDR1 MNHEY and CDR2 SVGAGI. The CDR3 is made up of 13 amino acids. This CDR3 is CASSYERNYGYTF. CDR3 nucleotides: TGTGCCAGCAGTTACGAGAGGAACTATGGCTACACCTTC.